This TCR beta chain emerged from a study of blood T cell repertoires in COVID-19. Overall study: There were acute and convalescent COVID-19 samples, and they came from the United States, Italy and Spain.

TCRdb keeps only in-frame clones here, not all; method: immunoSEQ multiplex PCR. The sample has roughly 130,000 clones, more than 80% seen once. V lost 5 bases, J lost 0 bases, and 6 bases stayed unmatched. CDR1 and CDR2 from the germline V gene are SNHLY and FYNNEI. CDR3 length equals 16 residues. The sequencing sample was made of peripheral blood. The V call is TRBV2, the J call TRBJ2-3, with 9 bases aligning to TRBD1. The origin of this receptor is a man aged 35-49 years with acute or convalescent COVID-19. The CDR3, as DNA: TGTGCCAGCAGTCTCGGACAGGGGCTAAGCACAGATACGCAGTATTTT. Its translation: CASSLGQGLSTDTQYF.